A selection of T cell receptor beta chains follows, all from one sample in a study of CD8 T cells in Susac syndrome. One entry per CDR3 protein, called by TCRdb with MiXCR from the immunoSEQ multiplex PCR reads. The repertoire holds 150,000 to 200,000 distinct CDR3 sequences, with around 96% as singletons. The sequenced sample consisted of CD4+ T cells from PBMCs. These receptors all stem from a human donor in good health. Each CDR3 is given with its conserved first and last residue. A D gene is named only where the DNA matches it firmly. Rows give clone size only sometimes, using once, few, many, or a class for an expanded clone.

v_gene	abundance	j_gene	d_gene	CDR3aa	CDR3nt
TRBV6-2/TRBV6-3	NA	TRBJ2-7	NA	CASRRIYEQYF	TGTGCCAGCCGGCGAATCTACGAGCAGTACTTC
TRBV11-2	NA	TRBJ2-5	TRBD2	CASSVQRGGQETQYF	TGTGCCAGCAGCGTACAGCGGGGGGGACAAGAGACCCAGTACTTC
TRBV29-1	NA	TRBJ2-1	NA	CSVRQGGGNEQFF	TGCAGCGTCCGACAGGGAGGCGGCAATGAGCAGTTCTTC
TRBV6-2/TRBV6-3	NA	TRBJ1-1	NA	CASSFPPRGNTEAFF	TGTGCCAGCAGTTTCCCCCCCCGGGGTAACACTGAAGCTTTCTTT
TRBV5-1	NA	TRBJ2-2	NA	CASSAGQPNTGELFF	TGCGCCAGCAGCGCGGGACAGCCGAACACCGGGGAGCTGTTTTTT
TRBV5-6	NA	TRBJ2-7	NA	CASSPMSGSYEQYF	TGTGCCAGCAGTCCTATGTCGGGATCCTACGAGCAGTACTTC
TRBV15	NA	TRBJ1-1	NA	CATSRVVGEAFF	TGTGCCACCAGCAGAGTCGTGGGTGAAGCTTTCTTT
TRBV3-1	NA	TRBJ2-7	TRBD1	CASSPRDRDYEQYF	TGTGCCAGCAGCCCTCGGGACAGGGATTACGAGCAGTACTTC
TRBV29-1	NA	TRBJ2-7	TRBD2	CSVRAGVPYEQYF	TGCAGCGTCAGAGCGGGGGTTCCCTACGAGCAGTACTTC
TRBV7-9	NA	TRBJ1-5	NA	CASSPSPGDSQPQHF	TGTGCCAGCAGCCCCAGCCCCGGGGATAGTCAGCCCCAGCATTTT
TRBV7-2	NA	TRBJ2-3	NA	CASSSLGPGGTDTQYF	TGTGCCAGCAGCTCCCTGGGGCCCGGGGGCACAGATACGCAGTATTTT
TRBV25-1	NA	TRBJ2-3	NA	CAGDTQYF	TGTGCCGGTGATACGCAGTATTTT
TRBV20-1	NA	TRBJ1-2	NA	CSAPRDFAYGYTF	TGCAGTGCTCCGCGGGACTTCGCATATGGCTACACCTTC
TRBV20-1	NA	TRBJ1-2	NA	CSAPSSGRQNYGYTF	TGCAGTGCTCCGTCCTCGGGGCGCCAAAACTATGGCTACACCTTC
TRBV3-1	NA	TRBJ2-7	NA	CASSQDLIYEQYF	TGTGCCAGCAGCCAAGATCTCATCTACGAGCAGTACTTC
TRBV19	NA	TRBJ1-6	NA	CASSIEGENSPLHF	TGTGCCAGTAGTATCGAAGGGGAAAATTCACCCCTCCACTTT
TRBV12-3/TRBV12-4	NA	TRBJ2-3	NA	CASSLSVSTDTQYF	TGTGCCAGCAGTTTAAGCGTTAGCACAGATACGCAGTATTTT
TRBV30	NA	TRBJ1-5	NA	CAWSVLRVNQPQHF	TGTGCCTGGAGTGTACTCAGGGTCAATCAGCCCCAGCATTTT
TRBV7-3	NA	TRBJ2-1	NA	CASSLTLHNEQFF	TGTGCCAGCAGCTTAACGCTTCACAATGAGCAGTTCTTC
TRBV7-8	once	TRBJ1-2	NA	CASSLEGGHNYGYTF	TGTGCCAGCAGCTTAGAGGGGGGACACAACTATGGCTACACCTTC
TRBV7-2	NA	TRBJ1-6	NA	CASSFYRTSTGNSPLHF	TGTGCCAGCAGCTTCTACCGGACCTCTACAGGCAATTCACCCCTCCACTTT
TRBV5-1	NA	TRBJ2-7	NA	CASSLGRARGYGEEQYF	TGCGCCAGCAGCTTGGGCAGGGCGAGGGGGTATGGAGAGGAGCAGTACTTC
TRBV7-9	NA	TRBJ1-1	NA	CASSLGFAAGVNTEAFF	TGTGCCAGCAGCTTAGGTTTTGCGGCGGGGGTGAACACTGAAGCTTTCTTT
TRBV12-3/TRBV12-4	NA	TRBJ2-1	NA	CASSPNRGGNEQFF	TGTGCCAGCAGTCCTAACAGGGGGGGCAATGAGCAGTTCTTC
TRBV30	NA	TRBJ1-2	NA	CAWASGNYGYTF	TGTGCCTGGGCCTCAGGGAACTATGGCTACACCTTC
TRBV28	NA	TRBJ1-2	NA	CATESVNYGYTF	TGTGCCACCGAGTCCGTGAACTATGGCTACACCTTC
TRBV30	NA	TRBJ2-6	NA	CAWTRGGGANVLTF	TGTGCCTGGACTAGGGGTGGTGGGGCCAACGTCCTGACTTTC
TRBV20-1	NA	TRBJ2-7	NA	CSARDPRGVSGDEQYF	TGCAGTGCTAGAGATCCCCGAGGAGTTAGCGGTGACGAGCAGTACTTC
TRBV7-3	NA	TRBJ2-7	NA	CASSLGTGSTYEQYF	TGTGCCAGCAGCTTAGGGACGGGAAGTACCTACGAGCAGTACTTC
TRBV29-1	NA	TRBJ2-1	NA	CSGSVVYNEQFF	TGCAGCGGTTCGGTGGTTTACAATGAGCAGTTCTTC
TRBV30	NA	TRBJ2-6	NA	CARGAGANVLTF	TGTGCTAGGGGGGCCGGGGCCAACGTCCTGACTTTC
TRBV9	once	TRBJ2-5	NA	CASSVGGVQETQYF	TGTGCCAGCAGCGTAGGTGGCGTCCAAGAGACCCAGTACTTC